The TCR beta chain under discussion was sequenced for a study of Ad26.COV2.S vaccination and SARS-CoV-2 variants. As regards this clone: Its specificity is unknown.

Treatment in this sample: about 20 received Ad26.COV2.S at low or high dose, single or two shots; about 5 received placebo; per-sample allocation not given. Each sample was drawn 63 days after the first injection (of vaccine or placebo). Boston provided a donor who was an adult aged 18-55 years. The assay was immunoSEQ multiplex PCR, and TCRdb's table has in-frame clones only and misses some. The sample carries more than 300,000 clones, around 83% recorded once. V was trimmed by 0 bases and J by 3 bases, leaving 10 bases between them. Germline lookup yields CDR1 SGHNT and CDR2 YYREEE (reference sequence). The CDR3 loop spans 15 amino acids. Study-wide results and caveats: Participants in the vaccine arm had higher spike-specific TCR breadth; placebo recipients had lower.

The TCR comes from a person aged 18-65 years who received the Ad26.COV2.S COVID-19 vaccine or a placebo. This specimen was peripheral blood, taken in a trial of Ad26.COV2.S vaccine versus placebo. The gene calls are TRBV5-4 and TRBJ2-1, with D hard to call. This CDR3 is CASSLEGSVYNEQFF. CDR3 DNA sequence: TGTGCCAGCAGCTTGGAGGGCTCGGTCTACAATGAGCAGTTCTTC.